A selection of T cell receptor beta chains follows, all from one sample in a study of blood T cells in healthy people across ages. TCRdb analysed the 5' RACE reads with MiXCR anew, one entry per CDR3 protein. Of hundreds of thousands of distinct CDR3 sequences listed, about 25% are singletons. These data were also reused for a study on T cells of mothers and their children.

The sample consisted of blood. The receptors come from a boy younger than 18 in good health. Both conserved end residues are part of each CDR3. A D gene is named only where the DNA matches it firmly. Size values are once, few and many counts, or a class for expanded clones, and some rows have none.

V gene: TRBV29-1
clone size: NA
D gene: TRBD1
J gene: TRBJ2-3
CDR3 protein: CSATGGPDTDTQYF
CDR3 DNA: TGCAGCGCAACAGGGGGTCCTGACACAGATACGCAGTATTTT

V gene: TRBV20-1
clone size: NA
D gene: NA
J gene: TRBJ2-5
CDR3 protein: CSARDTELWEQYF
CDR3 DNA: TGCAGTGCTAGAGATACGGAACTGTGGGAGCAGTACTTC

V gene: TRBV29-1
clone size: NA
D gene: NA
J gene: TRBJ2-1
CDR3 protein: CSVGQVLGNEQFF
CDR3 DNA: TGCAGCGTTGGACAGGTGCTCGGCAATGAGCAGTTCTTC

V gene: TRBV20-1
clone size: few
D gene: NA
J gene: TRBJ1-1
CDR3 protein: CSARSSSTNTEAFF
CDR3 DNA: TGCAGTGCTAGGAGCAGCAGCACGAACACTGAAGCTTTCTTT

V gene: TRBV29-1
clone size: few
D gene: TRBD1
J gene: TRBJ1-2
CDR3 protein: CSVVGQGAKGYTF
CDR3 DNA: TGCAGCGTTGTAGGACAGGGGGCAAAAGGCTACACCTTC

V gene: TRBV10-3
clone size: few
D gene: NA
J gene: TRBJ2-7
CDR3 protein: CAISESQNSYEQYF
CDR3 DNA: TGTGCCATCAGTGAGTCGCAGAACTCCTACGAGCAGTACTTC

V gene: TRBV6-2/TRBV6-3
clone size: many
D gene: NA
J gene: TRBJ2-7
CDR3 protein: CASSYSRSYEQYF
CDR3 DNA: TGTGCCAGCAGTTACTCTAGGAGCTACGAGCAGTACTTC

V gene: TRBV18
clone size: NA
D gene: NA
J gene: TRBJ2-6
CDR3 protein: CASSPRGPNSGANVLTF
CDR3 DNA: TGTGCCAGCTCACCTAGAGGGCCGAACTCTGGGGCCAACGTCCTGACTTTC

V gene: TRBV15
clone size: few
D gene: TRBD1
J gene: TRBJ1-4
CDR3 protein: CATGSLRTGVRLFF
CDR3 DNA: TGTGCCACCGGCAGCCTCCGAACAGGGGTGAGACTGTTTTTT

V gene: TRBV20-1
clone size: few
D gene: NA
J gene: TRBJ2-7
CDR3 protein: CSARARYSYEQYF
CDR3 DNA: TGCAGTGCTAGAGCCCGATACTCCTACGAGCAGTACTTC

V gene: TRBV27
clone size: few
D gene: TRBD2
J gene: TRBJ2-7
CDR3 protein: CASSLTFSGDYEQYF
CDR3 DNA: TGTGCCAGCAGTTTAACGTTTAGCGGGGACTACGAGCAGTACTTC

V gene: TRBV20-1
clone size: NA
D gene: NA
J gene: TRBJ2-7
CDR3 protein: CSAINWTDPYEQYF
CDR3 DNA: TGCAGTGCTATTAATTGGACCGATCCCTACGAGCAGTACTTC

V gene: TRBV19
clone size: few
D gene: TRBD1
J gene: TRBJ1-4
CDR3 protein: CASSLGQVLNEKLFF
CDR3 DNA: TGTGCCAGTAGTTTGGGACAGGTCCTTAATGAAAAACTGTTTTTT

V gene: TRBV20-1
clone size: few
D gene: TRBD2
J gene: TRBJ2-1
CDR3 protein: CSAEEASGPSSYNEQFF
CDR3 DNA: TGCAGTGCAGAGGAGGCTAGCGGGCCAAGCTCCTACAATGAGCAGTTCTTC

V gene: TRBV11-2
clone size: NA
D gene: TRBD1
J gene: TRBJ2-2
CDR3 protein: CASRIPGQGKNTGELFF
CDR3 DNA: TGTGCCAGCAGAATTCCGGGACAGGGGAAAAACACCGGGGAGCTGTTTTTT

V gene: TRBV16
clone size: few
D gene: NA
J gene: TRBJ1-1
CDR3 protein: CASSQYSNTEAFF
CDR3 DNA: TGTGCCAGCAGCCAATACTCCAACACTGAAGCTTTCTTT

V gene: TRBV11-1
clone size: few
D gene: NA
J gene: TRBJ1-3
CDR3 protein: CARSSDGASGNTIYF
CDR3 DNA: TGTGCCCGCAGCTCAGACGGTGCCTCTGGAAACACCATATATTTT

V gene: TRBV6-2/TRBV6-3
clone size: NA
D gene: NA
J gene: TRBJ2-7
CDR3 protein: CASSYLPSYEQYF
CDR3 DNA: TGTGCCAGCAGTTACTTACCCTCCTACGAGCAGTACTTC

V gene: TRBV3-1
clone size: few
D gene: TRBD2
J gene: TRBJ2-1
CDR3 protein: CASSLPPGTSSSSYNEQFF
CDR3 DNA: TGTGCCAGCAGCCTCCCCCCCGGGACTAGCTCCAGCTCCTACAATGAGCAGTTCTTC

V gene: TRBV2
clone size: NA
D gene: TRBD2
J gene: TRBJ2-5
CDR3 protein: CASSEFGLAGETQYF
CDR3 DNA: TGTGCCAGCAGTGAATTTGGCCTAGCGGGAGAGACCCAGTACTTC

V gene: TRBV20-1
clone size: few
D gene: NA
J gene: TRBJ2-3
CDR3 protein: CRPRARAGITDTQYF
CDR3 DNA: TGCAGGCCTCGGGCGAGGGCAGGGATCACAGATACGCAGTATTTT

V gene: TRBV4-2
clone size: NA
D gene: TRBD1
J gene: TRBJ2-7
CDR3 protein: CASSLTTGGHNEQYF
CDR3 DNA: TGTGCCAGCAGCCTGACTACAGGGGGACATAACGAGCAGTACTTC

V gene: TRBV27
clone size: NA
D gene: TRBD1
J gene: TRBJ1-1
CDR3 protein: CASSPRPTGESEAFF
CDR3 DNA: TGTGCCAGCAGTCCCCGCCCGACAGGGGAGTCTGAAGCTTTCTTT

V gene: TRBV7-8
clone size: NA
D gene: TRBD2
J gene: TRBJ2-1
CDR3 protein: CASSLALNGGASEQFF
CDR3 DNA: TGTGCCAGCAGCTTAGCGCTAAACGGGGGGGCCAGTGAGCAGTTCTTC

V gene: TRBV10-3
clone size: NA
D gene: NA
J gene: TRBJ1-2
CDR3 protein: CAISDGGRGYTF
CDR3 DNA: TGTGCCATCAGTGATGGGGGCCGTGGCTACACCTTC

V gene: TRBV12-3/TRBV12-4
clone size: NA
D gene: NA
J gene: TRBJ2-2
CDR3 protein: CASHLRRVGAGELFF
CDR3 DNA: TGTGCCAGCCATCTTCGCCGTGTGGGGGCCGGGGAGCTGTTTTTT